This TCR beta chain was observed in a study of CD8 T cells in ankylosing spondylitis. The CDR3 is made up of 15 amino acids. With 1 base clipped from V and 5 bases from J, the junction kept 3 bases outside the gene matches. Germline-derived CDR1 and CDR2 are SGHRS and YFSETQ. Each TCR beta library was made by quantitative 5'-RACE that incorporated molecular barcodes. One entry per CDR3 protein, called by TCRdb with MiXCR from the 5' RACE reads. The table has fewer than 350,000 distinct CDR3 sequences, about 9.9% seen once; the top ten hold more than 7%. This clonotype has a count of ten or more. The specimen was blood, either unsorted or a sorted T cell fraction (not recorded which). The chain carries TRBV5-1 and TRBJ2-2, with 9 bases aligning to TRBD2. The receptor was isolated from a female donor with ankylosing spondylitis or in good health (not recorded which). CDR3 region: CASSLSAGGTGELFF. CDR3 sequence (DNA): TGCGCCAGCAGCTTGTCCGCGGGGGGGACCGGGGAGCTGTTTTTT.